This T cell receptor beta chain emerged from a study of T cell responses to AZD1222 COVID-19 vaccine. Trimming left V 6 bases short and J 2 bases short, with 29 bases between. Germline CDR1 is SGHVS and CDR2 is FNYEAQ. This CDR3 region has 19 residues. Some clones are missing from TCRdb's copy, which holds only in-frame ones; the method was immunoSEQ multiplex PCR. The table lists 66,000 or so clones, around 79% of them singletons, with over 20% in the top ten. This clone was observed once. Sequences were derived from peripheral blood, sampled on day 0 of MenACWY control vaccination. The clonotype was recovered from an adult in good health. The chain is built from TRBV7-6 and TRBJ2-7; a possible D gene is TRBD2 (8 bases). CDR3 in amino acids: CASSPRAGGKGARAYEQYF. In DNA form, the CDR3 reads TGTGCCAGCAGTCCGCGGGCGGGGGGCAAGGGGGCCCGAGCCTACGAGCAGTACTTC.